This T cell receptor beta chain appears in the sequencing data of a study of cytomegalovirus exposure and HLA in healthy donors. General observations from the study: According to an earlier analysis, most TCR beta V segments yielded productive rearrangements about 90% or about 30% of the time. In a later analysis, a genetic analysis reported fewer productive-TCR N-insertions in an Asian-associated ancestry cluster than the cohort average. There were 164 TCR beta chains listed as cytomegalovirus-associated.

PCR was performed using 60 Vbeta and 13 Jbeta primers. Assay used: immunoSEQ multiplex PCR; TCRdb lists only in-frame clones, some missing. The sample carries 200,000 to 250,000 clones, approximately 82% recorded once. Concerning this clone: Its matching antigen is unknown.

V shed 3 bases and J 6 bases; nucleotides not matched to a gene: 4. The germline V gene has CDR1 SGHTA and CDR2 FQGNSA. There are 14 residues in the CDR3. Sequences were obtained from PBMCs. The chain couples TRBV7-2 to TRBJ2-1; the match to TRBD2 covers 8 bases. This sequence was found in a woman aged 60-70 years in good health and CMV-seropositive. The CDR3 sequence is CASSLVGRANEQFF. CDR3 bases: TGTGCCAGCAGCTTGGTCGGGAGGGCCAATGAGCAGTTCTTC.